These 20 T cell receptor beta chains originate from one sample sequenced in a study of cytomegalovirus exposure and HLA in healthy donors. This PCR relied on a set of 60 Vbeta primers and 13 Jbeta primers. Assay: immunoSEQ multiplex PCR; the TCRdb copy retains only in-frame clones and omits some. This table holds under 85,000 clones, 65% to 80% found once. Input material: PBMCs. The receptors come from a man aged 35-49 years in good health and CMV-seropositive.

This clone was detected only a few times. This chain joins TRBV19 and TRBJ2-5; TRBD1 agrees at 11 bases. The junction had 4 bases not matched to a gene; V was cut back by 3 bases and J by 7 bases. The CDR3 spans 14 residues. Germline V CDR1 and CDR2: LNHDA, SQIVND (reference sequence). CDR3 coding DNA: TGTGCCAGTAGTATCGGACAGGGGGCTGGGACCCAGTACTTC. Encoded protein: CASSIGQGAGTQYF.

CDR3 sequence reads: CAWSRGQGVYEQYF. The CDR3 DNA follows: TGTGCCTGGAGTCGAGGACAGGGGGTTTACGAGCAGTACTTC. This chain links TRBV30 with TRBJ2-7, with TRBD1 identical over 10 bases. The CDR3 contains 14 residues. Germline V lookup: CDR1 GTSNPN, CDR2 SVGIG (reference sequence). V lost 2 bases to trimming and J lost 4 bases; unmatched junction nucleotides: 5.

Written as DNA, the CDR3 is TGCGCCAGCAGCCATCCCGGACAGGGAACGTACGAGCAGTACTTC. Encoded protein: CASSHPGQGTYEQYF. The chain recombines TRBV4-1 with TRBJ2-7; 8 nucleotides match TRBD1. Germline CDR1 MGHRA, CDR2 YSYEKL. This CDR3 is built from 15 residues. Trimming removed 3 bases from V and 4 bases from J; junction bases left unmatched: 8.

This clone was found a few times. The rearrangement links TRBV5-1 to TRBJ2-5; 10 bases align to TRBD1. Germline V gene sequence: CDR1 SGHRS, CDR2 YFSETQ. V lost 4 bases to trimming and J lost 5 bases; unmatched junction nucleotides: 8. The length of the CDR3 is 15 residues. The CDR3 nucleotides read TGCGCCAGCAGCACCCCGACAGGGGGCAAGGAGACCCAGTACTTC. Translating it yields CASSTPTGGKETQYF. The entire variable domain, with the rest obtained from reference TRBV5-1 and TRBJ2-5, is as follows: KAGVTQTPRYLIKTRGQQVTLSCSPISGHRSVSWYQQTPGQGLQFLFEYFSETQRNKGNFPGRFSGRQFSNSRSEMNVSTLELGDSALYLCASSTPTGGKETQYFGPGTRLLVL.

This sequence joins TRBV6-5 and TRBJ1-1; D gene ambiguous. CDR1 and CDR2 (germline): MNHEY, SVGAGI. V lost 4 bases and J lost 1, with 4 bases in between. The CDR3 has 12 amino acids. DNA of the CDR3: TGTGCCAGCAGTTTCCAGAACACTGAAGCTTTCTTT. Protein product: CASSFQNTEAFF.

This clone was counted between two and nine times. The genes are TRBV19 and TRBJ2-1; TRBD2 matches at 9 bases. With V trimmed by 3 bases and J by 8 bases, 17 bases remained unmatched. There are 18 residues in the CDR3. The germline V gene encodes CDR1 LNHDA and CDR2 SQIVND (reference sequence). Written as DNA, the CDR3 is TGTGCCAGTAGTATGGGTGTTGGTTTTGATAGCGGGAGCGATGAGCAGTTCTTC. It encodes CASSMGVGFDSGSDEQFF.

The chain combines TRBV15 with TRBJ1-1, with D perhaps TRBD1 (5 bases). The CDR3 is 14 residues long. Trimming stripped 0 bases from V and 2 bases from J, with 7 bases between. Germline CDR1 LNHNV, CDR2 YYDKDF (reference sequence). CDR3 nucleotides: TGTGCCACCAGCAGAGACAGGGCTAACACTGAAGCTTTCTTT. Amino acid sequence: CATSRDRANTEAFF.

The rearrangement joins TRBV4-2 to TRBJ1-6; 8 nucleotides agree with TRBD1. V dropped 1 base and J dropped 3; count of bases not matched to a gene: 5. Germline CDR1 LGHNA, CDR2 YNFKEQ. This CDR3 is built from 17 residues. In DNA, the CDR3 is TGTGCCAGCAGCCAAGTAACAGGGGGGAACTATAATTCACCCCTCCACTTT. This encodes CASSQVTGGNYNSPLHF.

The count of this clone is one. This chain connects TRBV6-5 to TRBJ1-4; possible D gene TRBD1, 6 bases. The V gene's germline CDR1 is MNHEY and CDR2 SVGAGI. This CDR3 is 15 amino acids long. Trimming stripped 5 bases from V and 4 bases from J, with 14 bases between. The CDR3 sequence: CASSHNRADNEKLFF. CDR3 sequence (DNA): TGTGCCAGCAGTCACAACAGGGCCGATAATGAAAAACTGTTTTTT.

This rearrangement joins TRBV29-1 to TRBJ1-2, with D perhaps TRBD1 (6 bases). The germline CDR1 and CDR2 sequences are SQVTM and ANQGSEA. Deletions cut 5 bases from V and 5 bases from J, with 24 bases between. CDR3 length: 16 amino acids. The CDR3: CSVLVGEGHLKYGYTF. The CDR3 DNA is TGCAGCGTTTTGGTGGGGGAGGGACATCTCAAGTATGGCTACACCTTC.

The J gene is TRBJ2-1, the V gene TRBV27, with TRBD1 identical over 8 bases. The J segment lost 3 bases and the V segment lost 6 bases, leaving 4 bases of the junction unmatched. The CDR3 has 14 amino acids. CDR1 is MNHEY and CDR2 is SMNVEV in the germline V gene (reference sequence). CDR3 in amino acids: CASRAGTGYNEQFF. The CDR3 DNA reads as TGTGCCAGCAGGGCCGGGACAGGCTACAATGAGCAGTTCTTC.

V and J are TRBV7-2 and TRBJ2-4, with D tentatively TRBD2 (5 bases). Between the trimmed V and J ends, which lost 1 base and 0 bases, there was a span of 10 bases. This CDR3 has 16 residues. CDR1 and CDR2 from the germline V gene are SGHTA and FQGNSA. The CDR3 is CASSLGAGGAKNIQYF. DNA of the CDR3: TGTGCCAGCAGCTTAGGGGCGGGCGGAGCCAAAAACATTCAGTACTTC.

The genes are TRBV5-5 and TRBJ1-1, with no clear D. CDR1 is SGHKS, CDR2 YYEKEE, per germline (reference sequence). CDR3 length: 15 residues. Between the trimmed V and J ends, which lost 0 bases and 3 bases, there was a span of 12 bases. CDR3 bases: TGTGCCAGCAGCTTGGGGCTAGACGGATACACTGAAGCTTTCTTT. Translating gives CASSLGLDGYTEAFF. Full variable domain (rest looked up from reference TRBV5-5 and TRBJ1-1): DAGVTQSPTHLIKTRGQQVTLRCSPISGHKSVSWYQQVLGQGPQFIFQYYEKEERGRGNFPDRFSARQFPNYSSELNVNALLLGDSALYLCASSLGLDGYTEAFFGQGTRLTVV.

The sample holds a few counts of this clone. The rearrangement uses TRBV29-1 and TRBJ2-7, with unresolved D. Trimming left V 5 bases short and J 4 bases short, with 18 bases between. Germline V gene data show CDR1 as SQVTM and CDR2 as ANQGSEA. This CDR3 is built from 14 residues. CDR3 DNA: TGCAGCGTTTACAAGGAGAAGACGGCATACGAGCAGTACTTC. It codes for CSVYKEKTAYEQYF.

This clone was seen more than once but under ten times. This chain connects TRBV4-3 to TRBJ2-1, with 15 nucleotides matching TRBD2. Germline V lookup: CDR1 LGHNA, CDR2 YSLEER. J was trimmed by 11 bases and V by 0 bases; bases with no gene match: 5. This CDR3 region has 16 residues. The CDR3 spells CASSQERTSGRGKQFF. CDR3 DNA: TGCGCCAGCAGCCAAGAACGGACTAGCGGGAGGGGGAAGCAGTTCTTC.

The chain couples TRBV6-6 to TRBJ1-2; no firm D call. The CDR3 runs to 13 residues. Trimming took 2 bases from V and 2 from J, leaving 6 bases between them. Germline V gene sequence: CDR1 MNHNY, CDR2 SVGAGI (reference sequence). The CDR3 reads CASSYDKNYGYTF. DNA for the CDR3: TGTGCCAGCAGTTACGACAAAAACTATGGCTACACCTTC.

This clone occurred a few times. In nucleotides, the CDR3 is TGCGCCAGCAGCCAACCCGGAGGGAACACTGAAGCTTTCTTT. It translates to CASSQPGGNTEAFF. This sequence joins TRBV4-1 and TRBJ1-1; the D is unclear. In germline, CDR1 is MGHRA, CDR2 YSYEKL. The CDR3 is made up of 14 amino acids. V was pared by 2 bases and J by 1 base, with 8 bases between.

The V gene is TRBV19, the J gene TRBJ2-1, with 8 bases that match TRBD2. CDR1 and CDR2 from the germline V gene are LNHDA and SQIVND (reference sequence). The length of the CDR3 is 14 residues. V was clipped by 2 bases and J by 7 bases; unmatched bases: 4. The CDR3 sequence is CASSISREVNEQFF. The CDR3 coding sequence is TGTGCCAGTAGTATATCGCGGGAGGTAAATGAGCAGTTCTTC.

This rearrangement joins TRBV15 to TRBJ1-1, with a weak D call TRBD1 (5 bases). V shed 0 bases and J shed 11 bases, with 10 bases lying between them. Germline values: CDR1 LNHNV, CDR2 YYDKDF (reference sequence). The CDR3 totals 12 residues. CDR3 loop: CATSRDRGMAFF. For the CDR3, the DNA is TGTGCCACCAGCAGAGATCGGGGGATGGCTTTCTTT.

The rearrangement links TRBV27 to TRBJ2-7; the D is unclear. V lost 2 bases and J lost 3, with 8 bases in between. CDR1 is MNHEY, CDR2 SMNVEV, per germline (reference sequence). This CDR3 spans 13 amino acids. In DNA form, the CDR3 reads TGTGCCAGCAGTTTACTGGGCGACTACGAGCAGTACTTC. It specifies CASSLLGDYEQYF.